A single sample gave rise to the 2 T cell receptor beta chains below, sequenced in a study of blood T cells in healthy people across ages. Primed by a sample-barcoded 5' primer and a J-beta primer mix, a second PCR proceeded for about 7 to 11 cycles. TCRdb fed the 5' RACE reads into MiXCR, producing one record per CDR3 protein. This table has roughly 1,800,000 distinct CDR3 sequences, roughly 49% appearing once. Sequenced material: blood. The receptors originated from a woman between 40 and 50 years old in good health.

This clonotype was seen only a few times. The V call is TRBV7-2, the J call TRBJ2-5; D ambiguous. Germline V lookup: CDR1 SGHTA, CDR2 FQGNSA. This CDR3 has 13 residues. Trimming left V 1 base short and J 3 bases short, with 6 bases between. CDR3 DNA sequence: TGTGCCAGCAGCTTAGACCCTAAAGAGACCCAGTACTTC. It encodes CASSLDPKETQYF.

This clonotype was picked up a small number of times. CDR3 loop: CASSLEAGANQPQHF. CDR3 in DNA: TGTGCCAGCAGCTTAGAAGCAGGGGCCAATCAGCCCCAGCATTTT. The chain carries TRBV7-2 and TRBJ1-5, with D possibly matching TRBD1 (6 bases). In germline, CDR1 is SGHTA, CDR2 FQGNSA. V dropped 1 base and J dropped 3 bases, with 10 bases sitting between them. This CDR3 is 15 amino acids long.